A single sample is the source of the 15 T cell receptor beta chains below, sequenced in a study of regulatory T cells in long-lasting Graves disease. Time point in this sample: persistent/refractory GD, antithyroid drugs over 5 years with positive TRAb. Following extraction of RNA from PBMCs, that RNA was used to make the TCR library. Libraries of TCR beta came from iRepertoire HTBI primers plus Arm-PCR of CDR3 regions. Using its own MiXCR run on the multiplex PCR reads, TCRdb lists one record per CDR3 protein. The sample shows hundreds of thousands of distinct CDR3 sequences, roughly 20% of them seen only once. The material was peripheral blood mononuclear cells (PBMCs), obtained when the disease was refractory, from a patient treated with antithyroid drugs. The receptor source for this set is a female donor with Graves disease.

This clonotype occurred many times. This sequence joins TRBV29-1 and TRBJ1-1; the D is unclear. The CDR3 has 14 amino acids. Deletions cut 0 bases from V and 0 bases from J, with 8 bases between. The germline gives CDR1 SQVTM, CDR2 ANQGSEA. For the CDR3, the DNA is TGCAGCGTTGAAGATCAGGTGGTGAACACTGAAGCTTTCTTT. Residues: CSVEDQVVNTEAFF.

The chain links TRBV19 to TRBJ1-1; a weak D match, TRBD1 (5 bases). CDR1 is LNHDA, CDR2 SQIVND, per germline (reference sequence). V was clipped by 8 bases and J by 6 bases, with 10 bases between them. The CDR3 has 11 amino acids. The CDR3 sequence: CASGGSAEAFF. The DNA for the CDR3 is TGTGCCAGTGGGGGGTCCGCTGAAGCTTTCTTT.

This rearrangement joins TRBV5-6 to TRBJ1-2; 10 positions agree with TRBD1. This CDR3 is 17 amino acids long. Germline V CDR1 and CDR2: SGHDT, YYEEEE. Losses at the gene ends were 2 bases for V and 0 bases for J; bases not matched to a gene: 7. The CDR3 DNA reads as TGTGCCAGCAGCTTTTCCGGGACAGGGGCTTCTAACTATGGCTACACCTTC. Protein: CASSFSGTGASNYGYTF.

This clonotype occurred many times. This chain joins TRBV12-3 or TRBV12-4 and TRBJ2-7, with 11 bases aligning to TRBD2. The CDR3 is 14 residues long. Trimming took 5 bases from V and 7 from J; bases not matched to a gene: 7. The CDR3 nucleotides read TGTGCCAGCAGTCCCGGGACTAGCGGTACGGAGCAGTACTTC. Amino acid sequence: CASSPGTSGTEQYF.

This clonotype was counted between two and nine times. The chain uses TRBV15 and TRBJ2-3; D is undetermined. In germline, CDR1 is LNHNV, CDR2 YYDKDF (reference sequence). This CDR3 region has 12 residues. The V gene lost 0 bases and the J gene lost 2 bases, with 0 bases spanning the gap. The CDR3 bases are TGTGCCACCAGCAGAGACACAGATACGCAGTATTTT. Its protein product is CATSRDTDTQYF.

This clonotype has ten or more counts. This sequence joins TRBV2 and TRBJ2-1, with 9 positions matching TRBD1. Germline trimming cut 4 bases from V and 5 bases from J; bases unmatched to any gene: 3. CDR1 SNHLY and CDR2 FYNNEI come from the germline V gene. The CDR3 length is 14 residues. The CDR3 DNA reads TGTGCCAGCAGTGGGGGACAGGGTGACAATGAGCAGTTCTTC. Amino acids: CASSGGQGDNEQFF.

The rearrangement uses TRBV28 and TRBJ2-4; 7 nucleotides agree with TRBD2. V trimming: 6 bases; J trimming: 5 bases; junction bases outside the gene matches: 4. Per germline, CDR1 MDHEN and CDR2 SYDVKM. This CDR3 is 13 amino acids long. Here the CDR3 reads CASRAGEQNIQYF. The CDR3, as DNA: TGTGCCAGCAGGGCGGGGGAGCAAAACATTCAGTACTTC.

Only a few counts were recorded for this clonotype. The chain uses TRBV29-1 and TRBJ2-7; a weak D match, TRBD2 (6 bases). The CDR3 spans 13 residues. Germline-derived CDR1 and CDR2 are SQVTM and ANQGSEA. Trimming cost V 5 bases and J 2 bases, with 13 bases left between them. This chain's CDR3 is CSVLGGPAYEQYF. The CDR3 region has the DNA TGCAGCGTTCTCGGAGGGCCGGCCTACGAGCAGTACTTC.

This clonotype has a single count. This chain joins TRBV5-6 and TRBJ1-2; D may be TRBD1 (6 bases). The CDR3 is 13 amino acids. V lost 4 bases and J lost 7, with 14 bases in between. The germline CDR1 and CDR2 sequences are SGHDT and YYEEEE. The CDR3 sequence: CASSLPQGRGYTF. CDR3 DNA: TGTGCCAGCAGCCTCCCACAGGGACGTGGCTACACCTTC.

This clonotype has a count of ten or more. The chain joins TRBV28 to TRBJ1-1, with a possible D match to TRBD1 (5 bases). Germline V gene data show CDR1 as MDHEN and CDR2 as SYDVKM. V was shortened by 5 bases and J by 0 bases, with 13 bases between the two germline ends. CDR3 size: 15 residues. For the CDR3, the DNA is TGTGCCAGCAGTCCCCGGGGCAGAGTGAACACTGAAGCTTTCTTT. Its protein product is CASSPRGRVNTEAFF.

This clonotype has at least ten counts. V and J are TRBV28 and TRBJ2-2; D is unresolved. The CDR3 consists of 14 residues. Germline values: CDR1 MDHEN, CDR2 SYDVKM. V dropped 2 bases and J dropped 6 bases, with 10 bases sitting between them. The CDR3 nucleotides are TGTGCCAGCAGTTTAGAGCCAGTGTCCGGGGAGCTGTTTTTT. Translating it yields CASSLEPVSGELFF.

This clonotype is a singleton in its sample. The genes are TRBV6-4 and TRBJ2-5; 16 bases are a match to TRBD2. Germline CDR1 MRHNA, CDR2 SNTAGT. V lost 6 bases, J lost 5 bases, and 12 bases stayed unmatched. The CDR3 loop spans 18 amino acids. This chain's CDR3 is CASSLPGLAGGPGETQYF. CDR3 in DNA: TGTGCCAGCAGCCTTCCGGGACTAGCGGGAGGGCCGGGGGAGACCCAGTACTTC.

This clonotype was detected ten times or more. The CDR3: CASSVTEYSNQPQHF. Written as DNA, the CDR3 is TGTGCCAGCAGTGTCACGGAATATAGCAATCAGCCCCAGCATTTT. The V call is TRBV2, the J call TRBJ1-5, with unresolved D. Looked up from germline, CDR1 is SNHLY and CDR2 is FYNNEI. V was clipped by 4 bases and J by 0 bases, with 10 bases between them. The CDR3 has 15 residues.

This chain uses TRBV7-9 with TRBJ1-5; TRBD1 matches at 8 bases. The CDR3 spans 14 residues. Germline CDR1 SEHNR, CDR2 FQNEAQ (reference sequence). V lost 5 bases and J lost 3; bases outside the gene matches: 3. CDR3 amino acids: CASSQDRDNQPQHF. The CDR3 DNA follows: TGTGCCAGCAGCCAGGACAGGGACAATCAGCCCCAGCATTTT.

Of note for this clonotype: Mismatch with germline at one junction end may stem from a read error. CDR3 amino acids: CAGSVVTEAFF. The CDR3, as DNA: TGTGCCGGGAGTGTAGTCACTGAAGCTTTCTTT. The chain uses TRBV30 and TRBJ1-1, with no clear D. In germline, CDR1 is GTSNPN, CDR2 SVGIG (reference sequence). The CDR3 runs to 11 residues.